This paragraph covers one T cell receptor (beta chain) sequence. Reverse transcribed after extraction, RNA yielded cDNA as the sequencing template. The data were produced by immunoSEQ multiplex PCR, yet TCRdb's version contains in-frame clones alone and is incomplete. In the table there are some 150,000 clones, 40% to 65% of which are singletons. The V and J ends lost 2 bases and 11 bases, in that order; junction bases with no gene match: 4. The CDR3 loop spans 12 amino acids. Per germline, CDR1 SGHTA and CDR2 FQGNSA. These data are taken from a study of CD8+ T cells in alopecia areata. The receptor was derived from a human donor with alopecia areata. The starting material was CD8+ T cells sorted from blood, obtained at week 0. V and J are TRBV7-2 and TRBJ2-3; 7 bases map to TRBD2. CDR3 in DNA: TGTGCCAGCAGCTTACCCGGACTAGAGCAGTATTTT. Amino acids: CASSLPGLEQYF.